Following are 9 T cell receptor beta chains from one sample sequenced in a study of T cell responses to AZD1222 COVID-19 vaccine. Produced via immunoSEQ multiplex PCR; TCRdb's table is partial and in-frame only. The sample has about 120,000 clones; roughly 86% are singletons. The sample was peripheral blood, taken on day 0 of AZD1222 vaccination. The receptors were gathered from an adult in good health.

V gene TRBV6-5 combines with J gene TRBJ2-1, with D tentatively TRBD2 (5 bases). This CDR3 is built from 15 residues. Germline V CDR1 and CDR2: MNHEY, SVGAGI. V was cut by 2 bases and J by 5 bases, with 13 bases left in between. The CDR3 nucleotides are TGTGCCAGCAGTTACCTAGCTAGTTTCGACAATGAGCAGTTCTTC. Amino acids: CASSYLASFDNEQFF.

The chain has TRBV6-5 and TRBJ1-1; D gene uncertain. The germline V gene encodes CDR1 MNHEY and CDR2 SVGAGI. V lost 2 bases, J lost 0 bases, and 10 bases lay in between. The CDR3 length is 15 residues. DNA of the CDR3: TGTGCCAGCAGTTACCGACCCGGGTTGAACACTGAAGCTTTCTTT. Protein sequence: CASSYRPGLNTEAFF.

The rearrangement links TRBV12-5 to TRBJ1-2; D uncertain. From germline, CDR1 is LGHNT and CDR2 FRNRAP. Between the trimmed V and J ends, which lost 4 bases and 5 bases, there was a span of 8 bases. There are 12 residues in the CDR3. The CDR3 here is CASGYEVYGYTF. The CDR3 DNA is TGTGCTAGTGGTTACGAGGTTTATGGCTACACCTTC.

The chain couples TRBV7-8 to TRBJ1-5, with D unresolved. Trimming took 1 base from V and 5 from J, leaving 9 bases between them. The germline CDR1 and CDR2 sequences are SGHVS and FQNEAQ. The CDR3 spans 14 residues. The CDR3 here is CASSLEDLHQPQHF. CDR3 in DNA: TGTGCCAGCAGCTTAGAAGATTTACATCAGCCCCAGCATTTT.

CDR3 sequence (DNA): TGTGCCAGCAGTTTATCAGGCGAGCAGTACTTC. It yields the protein CASSLSGEQYF. The rearrangement links TRBV27 to TRBJ2-7, with unresolved D. There are 11 residues in the CDR3. Between the trimmed V and J ends, which lost 0 bases and 6 bases, there was a span of 3 bases. Germline CDR1 and CDR2: MNHEY and SMNVEV (reference sequence).

V and J are TRBV6-2 or TRBV6-3 and TRBJ2-6; no clear D. The germline V gene has CDR1 MNHEY and CDR2 SVGEGT. CDR3 size: 17 residues. V was clipped by 4 bases and J by 3 bases, with 16 bases between them. CDR3 in amino acids: CASSSAGGVGGANVLTF. CDR3 DNA: TGTGCCAGCAGTTCCGCAGGTGGGGTGGGTGGGGCCAACGTCCTGACTTTC.

This clone was counted between two and nine times. The V gene is TRBV27, the J gene TRBJ1-4; D may be TRBD1 (6 bases). The V end lost 5 bases, the J end lost 7 bases, and 17 bases lay between the germline ends. The CDR3 spans 15 residues. Germline V CDR1 and CDR2: MNHEY, SMNVEV (reference sequence). The DNA of the CDR3 is TGTGCCAGCAGTCGCTTCAGGTCAGGGGTTGAAAAACTGTTTTTT. Amino acids: CASSRFRSGVEKLFF.

The gene calls are TRBV7-9 and TRBJ2-7, with a weak D call TRBD1 (6 bases). Trimming pared 5 bases from V and 4 bases from J, leaving 15 bases between. The CDR3 totals 14 residues. Germline assignment: CDR1 SEHNR and CDR2 FQNEAQ (reference sequence). The CDR3 region is CASSHGTLLYEQYF. CDR3 nucleotides: TGTGCCAGCAGCCACGGGACATTGTTATACGAGCAGTACTTC.

This clone was recorded once. The rearrangement links TRBV14 to TRBJ2-1; D possibly corresponds to TRBD1 (5 bases). Trimming took 4 bases from V and 4 from J, leaving 17 bases between them. This CDR3 region has 16 residues. Germline lookup yields CDR1 SGHDN and CDR2 FVKESK. The CDR3 bases are TGTGCCAGCAGCCCTCTGAGCGCGACAGCTTACAATGAGCAGTTCTTC. This translates into CASSPLSATAYNEQFF.